One sample yielded the 17 T cell receptor beta chains listed below, sequenced in a study of regulatory T cells in long-lasting Graves disease. Investigators prepared the TCR beta libraries by applying iRepertoire HTBI primers and Arm-PCR of CDR3 regions. MiXCR, run by TCRdb on the multiplex PCR reads, gives a single entry per CDR3 protein. The profile shows 320,000 or so distinct CDR3 sequences, over 15% of them singletons. Documented time point: newly diagnosed GD, antithyroid drugs for less than 3 months. Scientists built the TCR library using RNA that was extracted from PBMCs. The sequencing here drew on peripheral blood mononuclear cells (PBMCs), taken at new diagnosis, from a patient treated with antithyroid drugs. These receptors came from a female donor with Graves disease.

This clonotype was counted ten times or more. The J gene is TRBJ2-1, the V gene TRBV7-8; 7 nucleotides match TRBD1. This CDR3 is built from 15 residues. Germline lookup yields CDR1 SGHVS and CDR2 FQNEAQ. The V and J ends lost 3 bases and 3 bases, in that order; junction bases with no gene match: 5. Here the CDR3 DNA reads TGTGCCAGCAGCTTCCAGGGGGTGAGCTACAATGAGCAGTTCTTC. This sequence encodes CASSFQGVSYNEQFF.

The table lists this clonotype with a count of one. This chain's CDR3 is CASNTPWEQGAYEQYF. DNA for the CDR3: TGTGCCAGCAACACCCCCTGGGAACAGGGGGCTTACGAGCAGTACTTC. The rearrangement joins TRBV28 to TRBJ2-7; 9 nucleotides match TRBD1. V was pared by 7 bases and J by 4 bases, with 14 bases of the junction left unmatched. This CDR3 is built from 16 residues. Germline CDR1 is MDHEN and CDR2 is SYDVKM.

The table lists this clonotype with many counts. The chain uses TRBV5-8 and TRBJ2-7; D is unclear. This CDR3 region has 15 residues. CDR1 and CDR2 from the germline V gene are SGHTS and YDEGEE. V was shortened by 2 bases and J by 0 bases, with 12 bases between the two germline ends. CDR3 DNA sequence: TGTGCCAGCAGCTTAGGTGACACCGACTCCTACGAGCAGTACTTC. Residues: CASSLGDTDSYEQYF.

The genes are TRBV5-4 and TRBJ2-3; 7 bases fit TRBD2. Losses at the gene ends were 0 bases for V and 5 bases for J; bases not matched to a gene: 12. Germline lookup yields CDR1 SGHNT and CDR2 YYREEE (reference sequence). This CDR3 region has 17 residues. The CDR3 nucleotides read TGTGCCAGCAGCTTGGGGCGCGTACTAGCGACGGGAGATACGCAGTATTTT. This sequence encodes CASSLGRVLATGDTQYF.

This clonotype was found many times. The rearrangement links TRBV7-2 to TRBJ2-1, with TRBD2 as a possible D gene (6 bases). With 6 bases removed from V and 10 bases from J, the gap between germline ends came to 19 bases. Germline V gene sequence: CDR1 SGHTA, CDR2 FQGNSA. This CDR3 has 14 amino acids. CDR3 DNA: TGTGCCAGCAGTAATCCGGCGGGAAAAGAAGAGCAGTTCTTC. Its translation is CASSNPAGKEEQFF.

This clonotype was seen at least ten times. J is TRBJ1-2 and V is TRBV27; 9 positions match TRBD1. Unmatched junction bases numbered 1, after V lost 2 bases and J lost 0 bases. This CDR3 is 15 amino acids long. In germline, CDR1 is MNHEY, CDR2 SMNVEV (reference sequence). The CDR3: CASSLGTGTNYGYTF. CDR3 sequence (DNA): TGTGCCAGCAGTTTAGGGACAGGGACTAACTATGGCTACACCTTC.

The sample holds many counts of this clonotype. The chain links TRBV2 to TRBJ2-2, with a tentative D call TRBD2 (5 bases). The CDR3 covers 14 residues. CDR1 and CDR2 (germline): SNHLY, FYNNEI. The V gene lost 0 bases and the J gene lost 7 bases, with 9 bases spanning the gap. The CDR3 nucleotides are TGTGCCAGCAGTGAAGCGACGGGGTTCGGGGAGCTGTTTTTT. Residues: CASSEATGFGELFF.

Ten or more counts support this clonotype. This chain joins TRBV12-3 or TRBV12-4 and TRBJ1-1; D remains unclear. V lost 6 bases, J lost 5 bases, and 13 bases lay in between. There are 13 residues in the CDR3. CDR3 nucleotides: TGTGCCAGCAGCCTAAGGCAGGTTACTGAAGCTTTCTTT. It yields the protein CASSLRQVTEAFF.

The chain couples TRBV18 to TRBJ2-7; 7 nucleotides align to TRBD2. V dropped 3 bases and J dropped 3; count of bases not matched to a gene: 11. Germline V lookup: CDR1 KGHSH, CDR2 LQKENI. The CDR3 runs to 16 residues. CDR3: CASSPLFRGEVYEQYF. The CDR3 DNA reads as TGTGCCAGCTCACCGCTCTTCCGGGGGGAGGTCTACGAGCAGTACTTC.

This clonotype has ten or more counts. The CDR3 bases are TGCGCCAGCAGTGCATCCTCCGGGCTCTATAATTCACCCCTCCACTTT. It translates to CASSASSGLYNSPLHF. The chain has TRBV10-2 and TRBJ1-6; no definite D call. This CDR3 is built from 16 residues. Germline V gene data show CDR1 as WSHSY and CDR2 as SAAADI. The V and J ends lost 4 bases and 3 bases respectively, with 13 bases between them.

This clonotype was counted a few times. V is TRBV20-1 and J is TRBJ2-3; 8 bases line up with TRBD2. The V gene end was trimmed by 1 base and the J gene end by 7 bases; junction bases not matched to a gene: 4. This CDR3 has 13 amino acids. Germline V lookup: CDR1 DFQATT, CDR2 SNEGSKA (reference sequence). CDR3 DNA: TGCAGTGCTAGAGCGGGAGGGCCACATACGCAGTATTTT. It translates to CSARAGGPHTQYF.

Concerning this clonotype: This sequence may be a read error, since a much larger clone differs from it by one base. The gene calls are TRBV6-2 or TRBV6-3 and TRBJ2-7, with 10 positions matching TRBD2. The V gene's germline CDR1 is MNHEY and CDR2 SVGEGT. CDR3 length: 15 residues. The CDR3 nucleotides are TGTGCCAGCAGTGAAGCTAGCGGGAGCTCCTACGGGCAGTACTTC. Translating gives CASSEASGSSYGQYF.

The chain links TRBV2 to TRBJ1-4; D is undetermined. V lost 2 bases to trimming and J lost 4 bases, with 11 bases between them. This CDR3 region has 15 residues. CDR1 SNHLY and CDR2 FYNNEI come from the germline V gene. The CDR3 nucleotides are TGTGCCAGCAGTGAATGGGCGGCGAATAATGAAAAACTGTTTTTT. Protein sequence: CASSEWAANNEKLFF.

This clonotype was seen ten or more times. The rearrangement links TRBV20-1 to TRBJ1-5; TRBD1 might be the D (5 bases). The CDR3 totals 14 residues. The germline V gene has CDR1 DFQATT and CDR2 SNEGSKA (reference sequence). Trimming shortened V by 5 bases and J by 3 bases, and 14 bases separated the two germline ends. DNA of the CDR3: TGCAGTGCTCGGCCCCGGACATACAATCAGCCCCAGCATTTT. Translating it yields CSARPRTYNQPQHF.

This clonotype has only a few counts. The chain uses TRBV7-2 and TRBJ1-1; D is uncertain. The CDR3 is 13 residues long. V lost 3 bases and J 4 bases, leaving 9 bases between the germline ends. In germline, CDR1 is SGHTA, CDR2 FQGNSA. CDR3 sequence reads: CASSFGVGTEAFF. In nucleotides, the CDR3 is TGTGCCAGCAGCTTCGGGGTGGGCACTGAAGCTTTCTTT.

This clonotype came up many times. This chain links TRBV6-1 with TRBJ1-5, with 8 positions matching TRBD1. The CDR3 covers 14 residues. The V gene end was trimmed by 6 bases and the J gene end by 4 bases; junction bases not matched to a gene: 5. The germline V gene has CDR1 MNHNS and CDR2 SASEGT. CDR3 protein: CASRRTGFNQPQHF. CDR3 sequence (DNA): TGTGCCAGCAGACGGACAGGGTTTAATCAGCCCCAGCATTTT.

This clonotype came up many times. The gene calls are TRBV7-9 and TRBJ2-5; tentatively, D is TRBD1 (5 bases). Deletions cut 2 bases from V and 2 bases from J, with 12 bases between. From germline, CDR1 is SEHNR and CDR2 FQNEAQ (reference sequence). The CDR3 covers 15 residues. CDR3 bases: TGTGCCAGCAGCTTACGCAGGGTTGAACAAGAGACCCAGTACTTC. It is translated as CASSLRRVEQETQYF.